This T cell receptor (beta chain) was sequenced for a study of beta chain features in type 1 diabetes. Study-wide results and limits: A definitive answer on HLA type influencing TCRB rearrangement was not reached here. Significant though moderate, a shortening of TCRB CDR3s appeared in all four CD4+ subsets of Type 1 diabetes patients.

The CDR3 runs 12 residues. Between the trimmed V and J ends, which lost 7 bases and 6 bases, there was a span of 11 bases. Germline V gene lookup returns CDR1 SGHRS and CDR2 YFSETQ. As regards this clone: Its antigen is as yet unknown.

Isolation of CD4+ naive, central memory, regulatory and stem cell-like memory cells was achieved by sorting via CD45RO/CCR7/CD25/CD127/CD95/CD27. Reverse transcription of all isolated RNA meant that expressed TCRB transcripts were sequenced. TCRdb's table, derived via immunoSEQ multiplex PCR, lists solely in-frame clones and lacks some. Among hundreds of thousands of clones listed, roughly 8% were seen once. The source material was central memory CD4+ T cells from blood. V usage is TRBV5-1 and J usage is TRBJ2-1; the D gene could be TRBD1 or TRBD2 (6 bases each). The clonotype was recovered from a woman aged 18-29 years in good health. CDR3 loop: CASGGGGNEQFF. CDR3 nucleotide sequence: TGCGCCAGCGGAGGGGGAGGCAATGAGCAGTTCTTC.